A single sample gave rise to the 14 T cell receptor beta chains below, sequenced in a study of PD-1 blockade in classical Hodgkin lymphoma. The method was immunoSEQ multiplex PCR; TCRdb's version includes in-frame clones alone and lacks a portion of them. Here the sample spans fewer than 30,000 clones, about 89% being singletons. Sample time point: newly diagnosed, previously untreated cHL patient sample. With magnetic negative selection, CD4+ T cells were purified from PBMCs that had been thawed. The sequencing input was CD4+ T cells from blood. The receptors shown here come from a human donor with classical Hodgkin lymphoma.

The chain carries TRBV18 and TRBJ2-7; 9 nucleotides align to TRBD1. Germline lookup yields CDR1 KGHSH and CDR2 LQKENI. Trimming removed 3 bases from V and 6 bases from J; junction bases left unmatched: 6. The CDR3 spans 14 residues. CDR3 sequence reads: CASSPGTGIGEQYF. The CDR3 DNA reads as TGTGCCAGCTCACCCGGGACAGGGATCGGCGAGCAGTACTTC.

The gene calls are TRBV2 and TRBJ2-2; TRBD2 matches at 7 bases. Germline values: CDR1 SNHLY, CDR2 FYNNEI. Trimming took 4 bases from V and 1 from J; bases not matched to a gene: 9. The CDR3 length is 17 residues. The CDR3 protein is CASSVFGASGNTGELFF. In nucleotides, the CDR3 is TGTGCCAGCAGTGTCTTCGGGGCTAGCGGGAACACCGGGGAGCTGTTTTTT.

The V call is TRBV19, the J call TRBJ2-3; D unresolved. The CDR3 covers 15 residues. Per germline, CDR1 LNHDA and CDR2 SQIVND (reference sequence). V lost 5 bases, J lost 5 bases, and 17 bases lay in between. The CDR3 reads CASSPRTVGGDTQYF. CDR3 nucleotide sequence: TGTGCCAGTAGTCCCAGGACCGTCGGTGGAGATACGCAGTATTTT.

The J gene is TRBJ2-1, the V gene TRBV7-2, with a possible D match to TRBD2 (5 bases). Germline-derived CDR1 and CDR2 are SGHTA and FQGNSA. V was pared by 1 base and J by 1 base, with 8 bases between. The CDR3 length is 15 residues. The DNA for the CDR3 is TGTGCCAGCAGCTTAGTAGCGCCGTCCTACAATGAGCAGTTCTTC. This codes for CASSLVAPSYNEQFF.

The chain carries TRBV25-1 and TRBJ2-5; D gene uncertain. The CDR3 consists of 15 residues. With 0 bases removed from V and 1 base from J, the gap between germline ends came to 9 bases. Germline V gives CDR1 MGHDK, CDR2 SYGVNS. CDR3 region: CASSEYGRLQETQYF. CDR3 nucleotide sequence: TGTGCCAGCAGTGAATACGGTCGGCTCCAAGAGACCCAGTACTTC.

The chain links TRBV4-3 to TRBJ2-2; 7 bases map to TRBD2. Germline V lookup: CDR1 LGHNA, CDR2 YSLEER. Losses at the gene ends were 1 base for V and 6 bases for J; bases not matched to a gene: 5. The CDR3 loop spans 15 amino acids. The CDR3 DNA follows: TGCGCCAGCAGCCAAGTCCGGGGAGGGGCCGGGGAGCTGTTTTTT. Protein: CASSQVRGGAGELFF.

This clone has only one observation. The rearrangement links TRBV5-1 to TRBJ1-2, with D maybe TRBD1 (6 bases). The V gene's germline CDR1 is SGHRS and CDR2 YFSETQ. The CDR3 contains 16 residues. V was shortened by 2 bases and J by 0 bases, with 14 bases between the two germline ends. The CDR3 DNA follows: TGCGCCAGCAGCTTAATACAGGGAGATACTAACTATGGCTACACCTTC. Protein product: CASSLIQGDTNYGYTF.

The genes are TRBV10-3 and TRBJ2-1; 15 bases agree with TRBD2. This CDR3 spans 13 amino acids. Germline V gene data show CDR1 as ENHRY and CDR2 as SYGVKD. J gave up 12 bases and V 4 bases, and 1 base lay outside the gene matches. CDR3 sequence: CAISGTSGRGQFF. The CDR3 bases are TGTGCCATCAGTGGGACTAGCGGGAGGGGGCAGTTCTTC.

The chain combines TRBV28 with TRBJ2-3; D may correspond to TRBD1 or TRBD2 (5 bases each). The CDR3 has 15 residues. CDR1 is MDHEN, CDR2 SYDVKM, per germline. The V end was cut by 10 bases, the J end by 4 bases, with 21 bases between. The CDR3 region has the DNA TGTGCCACTAGTTTAACCGGGACCGTCGCAGATACGCAGTATTTT. It codes for CATSLTGTVADTQYF.

The chain links TRBV30 to TRBJ2-3; D is uncertain. Germline values: CDR1 GTSNPN, CDR2 SVGIG (reference sequence). The CDR3 spans 12 residues. V was pared by 7 bases and J by 4 bases, with 12 bases between. In nucleotides, the CDR3 is TGTGCCTTGTCCCTGGCCTCAGATACGCAGTATTTT. Encoded protein: CALSLASDTQYF. The entire variable domain, with the rest obtained from reference TRBV30 and TRBJ2-3, is as follows: SQTIHQWPATLVQPVGSPLSLECTVEGTSNPNLYWYRQAAGRGLQLLFYSVGIGQISSEVPQNLSASRPQDRQFILSSKKLLLSDSGFYLCALSLASDTQYFGPGTRLTVL.

This clone was seen only a few times. The V call is TRBV19, the J call TRBJ1-5; D is possibly TRBD1 (6 bases). From germline, CDR1 is LNHDA and CDR2 SQIVND (reference sequence). Between the trimmed V and J ends, which lost 7 bases and 7 bases, there was a span of 20 bases. This CDR3 has 15 amino acids. CDR3 bases: TGTGCCAGTAACACAGGGTCTAGGCTTGAGCAGCCCCAGCATTTT. Its protein product is CASNTGSRLEQPQHF.

This chain links TRBV7-3 with TRBJ2-3, with 12 bases fitting TRBD2. The CDR3 consists of 16 residues. Germline CDR1 reads SGHTA; CDR2 reads FQGTGA. Trimming cost V 3 bases and J 5 bases; bases outside gene matches: 6. CDR3 nucleotides: TGTGCCAGCAGCTTGACTAGCGGGAGTTTGCGAGATACGCAGTATTTT. Its translation: CASSLTSGSLRDTQYF. The variable domain in full, completed from reference TRBV7-3 and TRBJ2-3, reads GAGVSQTPSNKVTEKGKYVELRCDPISGHTALYWYRQSLGQGPEFLIYFQGTGAADDSGLPNDRFFAVRPEGSVSTLKIQRTERGDSAVYLCASSLTSGSLRDTQYFGPGTRLTVL.

The genes are TRBV10-3 and TRBJ2-5, with 8 bases lining up with TRBD1. After removal of 7 bases from V and 3 bases from J, the junction contained 4 bases not matched to a gene. The CDR3 consists of 13 residues. Germline V lookup: CDR1 ENHRY, CDR2 SYGVKD. The CDR3 reads CAITQGAEETQYF. CDR3 DNA sequence: TGTGCCATCACCCAGGGGGCGGAAGAGACCCAGTACTTC.

The chain has TRBV28 and TRBJ2-7; D assignment may be TRBD1 or TRBD2 (6 bases each). The CDR3 covers 14 residues. V was shortened by 3 bases and J by 4 bases, with 13 bases between the two germline ends. Germline V gene data show CDR1 as MDHEN and CDR2 as SYDVKM. CDR3: CASSFPGASYEQYF. The CDR3 DNA is TGTGCCAGCAGTTTCCCGGGGGCTTCTTACGAGCAGTACTTC.